The entry below gives a single T cell receptor beta chain sequence along with its context. Its antigen is not identified. These data are taken from a study of T cell responses to AZD1222 COVID-19 vaccine. Study results and limitations: Unmutated variant regions are reportedly targeted by nearly half of spike-specific TCRs. None of the repertoires were sampled until the peak T cell response had passed. Spike-specific TCR repertoires showed rising breadth and depth after two AZD1222 doses.

Clones were read by immunoSEQ multiplex PCR, and TCRdb kept only the in-frame ones, dropping some. Of some 84,000 clones in the sample, around 88% were seen once. The TCR comes from an adult who received the AZD1222 COVID-19 vaccine. The material sequenced was peripheral blood, taken 28 days after the second AZD1222 dose.

The CDR3, as DNA: TGTGCCAGCAGGAGGGCGACCACAACTAATGAAAAACTGTTTTTT. The encoded protein is CASRRATTTNEKLFF. The chain combines TRBV2 with TRBJ1-4; D uncertain. Trimming removed 6 bases at V and 0 bases at J, with 11 bases between. This CDR3 is 15 amino acids long. Germline V lookup: CDR1 SNHLY, CDR2 FYNNEI. The full variable domain, in which reference TRBV2 and TRBJ1-4 provide the parts outside the CDR3, is EPEVTQTPSHQVTQMGQEVILRCVPISNHLYFYWYRQILGQKVEFLVSFYNNEISEKSEIFDDQFSVERPDGSNFTLKIRSTKLEDSAMYFCASRRATTTNEKLFFGSGTQLSVL.